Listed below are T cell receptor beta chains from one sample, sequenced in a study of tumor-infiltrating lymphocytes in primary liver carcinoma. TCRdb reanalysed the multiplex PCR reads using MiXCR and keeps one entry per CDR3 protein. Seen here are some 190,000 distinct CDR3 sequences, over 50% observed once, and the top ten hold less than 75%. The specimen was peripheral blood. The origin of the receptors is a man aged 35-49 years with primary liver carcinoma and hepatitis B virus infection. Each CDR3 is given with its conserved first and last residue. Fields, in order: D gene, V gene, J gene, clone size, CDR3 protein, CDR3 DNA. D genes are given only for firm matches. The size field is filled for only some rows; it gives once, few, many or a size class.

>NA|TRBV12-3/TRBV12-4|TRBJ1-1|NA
CTSSLVAANTEAFF
TGTACCAGCAGTTTAGTCGCGGCGAACACTGAAGCTTTCTTT
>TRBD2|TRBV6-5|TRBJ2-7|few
CASSYSFLAGGMSYEQYF
TGTGCCAGCAGTTACTCGTTCCTAGCGGGAGGGATGTCCTACGAGCAGTACTTC
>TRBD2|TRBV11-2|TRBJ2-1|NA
CASSPDLLSGRNLYNEQFF
TGTGCCAGCAGTCCAGACCTCTTAAGCGGGAGGAACCTTTACAATGAGCAGTTCTTC
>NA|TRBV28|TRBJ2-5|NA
CASSLFQGTRAERETQYF
TGTGCCAGCAGTTTATTTCAAGGGACAAGGGCCGAAAGAGAGACCCAGTACTTC
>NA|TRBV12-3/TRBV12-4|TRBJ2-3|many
CASRGGTITDTQYF
TGTGCCAGCAGGGGGGGGACAATCACAGATACGCAGTATTTT
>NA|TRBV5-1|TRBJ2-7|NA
CASSLGGDPYEQYF
TGCGCCAGCAGCTTGGGCGGAGACCCCTACGAGCAGTACTTC
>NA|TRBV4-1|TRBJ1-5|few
CASSHVSSNQPQHF
TGCGCCAGCAGCCACGTGTCCAGCAATCAGCCCCAGCATTTT
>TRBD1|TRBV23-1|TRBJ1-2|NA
CATRDRDPYGYTF
TGCGCCACCCGGGACAGGGATCCTTATGGCTACACCTTC
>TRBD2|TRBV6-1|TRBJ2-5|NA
CASSDPAGGQETQYF
TGTGCCAGCAGTGACCCAGCGGGAGGGCAAGAGACCCAGTACTTC
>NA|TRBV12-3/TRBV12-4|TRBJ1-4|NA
CASSSSWTVNEKLFF
TGTGCCAGCAGTTCAAGTTGGACAGTGAATGAAAAACTGTTTTTT
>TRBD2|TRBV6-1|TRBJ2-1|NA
CASSEGTSGSNKQFF
TGTGCCAGCAGTGAAGGGACTAGCGGGAGCAATAAGCAGTTCTTC
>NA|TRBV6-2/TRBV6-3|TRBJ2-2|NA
CASSKGPAYGVLFF
TGTGCCAGTAGTAAGGGTCCTGCCTACGGGGTGCTGTTTTTT
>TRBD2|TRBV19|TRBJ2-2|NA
CASRDPAGTSGTGELFF
TGTGCCAGTAGGGACCCAGCCGGGACTAGCGGCACCGGGGAGCTGTTTTTT
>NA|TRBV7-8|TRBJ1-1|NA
CASSLAPIGQSTETFF
TGTGCCAGCAGCTTAGCCCCCATCGGACAGTCAACTGAGACTTTCTTC
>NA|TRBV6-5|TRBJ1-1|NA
CASNQTPDTEAFF
TGTGCCAGCAATCAAACCCCAGACACTGAAGCTTTCTTT
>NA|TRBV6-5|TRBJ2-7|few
CASSYQDSDYEQYF
TGTGCCAGCAGTTACCAGGACAGTGATTACGAGCAGTACTTC
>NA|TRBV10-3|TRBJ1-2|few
CAISESDYGYTF
TGTGCCATCAGTGAGTCGGACTATGGCTACACCTTC
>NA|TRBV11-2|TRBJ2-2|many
CASSSRDWGGELFF
TGTGCCAGCAGCTCCCGGGACTGGGGCGGGGAGCTGTTTTTT
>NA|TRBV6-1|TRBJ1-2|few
CASSWGFPGYTF
TGTGCCAGCAGCTGGGGGTTCCCTGGCTACACCTTC
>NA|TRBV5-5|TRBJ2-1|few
CASSLDRAWEQFF
TGTGCCAGCAGCTTGGACAGGGCTTGGGAGCAGTTCTTC
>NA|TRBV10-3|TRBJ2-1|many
CAISDAEAHEQFF
TGTGCCATCAGTGACGCTGAGGCCCATGAGCAGTTCTTC
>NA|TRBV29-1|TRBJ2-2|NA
CSVEVGGTNTGELLF
TGCAGCGTTGAAGTGGGCGGGACGAACACCGGGGAGCTGTTGTTT
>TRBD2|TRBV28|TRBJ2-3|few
CASSSPLAENTDTQYF
TGTGCCAGCAGTTCCCCACTAGCGGAGAACACAGATACGCAGTATTTT
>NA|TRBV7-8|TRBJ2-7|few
CASSLHSDTFYEQYF
TGTGCCAGCAGCTTACACTCGGACACTTTCTACGAGCAGTACTTC
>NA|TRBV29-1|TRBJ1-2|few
CSVGGSGTKINYGYTF
TGCAGCGTTGGTGGATCCGGGACAAAGATTAACTATGGCTACACCTTC
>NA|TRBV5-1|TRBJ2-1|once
CASSFGDTGNEQFF
TGCGCCAGCAGCTTCGGAGACACCGGCAATGAGCAGTTCTTC
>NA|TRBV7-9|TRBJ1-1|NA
CASSLVGRTLNTEAFF
TGTGCCAGCAGCTTAGTCGGCAGGACTCTGAACACTGAAGCTTTCTTT
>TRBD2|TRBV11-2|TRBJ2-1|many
CASRRLAITRGNEQFF
TGTGCCAGCAGAAGACTAGCGATAACCCGGGGCAATGAGCAGTTCTTC
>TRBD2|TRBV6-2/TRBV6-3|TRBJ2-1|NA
CASSHVRTSVDNEQFF
TGTGCCAGCAGTCATGTACGGACTAGCGTTGATAATGAGCAGTTCTTC
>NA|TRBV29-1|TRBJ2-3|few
CSVGGGAATQYF
TGCAGCGTTGGGGGGGGGGCGGCGACGCAGTATTTT
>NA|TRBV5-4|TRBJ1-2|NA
CASSLVGRTNYGYTF
TGTGCCAGCAGCTTGGTGGGACGGACGAACTATGGCTACACCTTC
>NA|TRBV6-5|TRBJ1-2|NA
CATHVGRGANYGYTF
TGTGCCACCCATGTCGGGAGGGGAGCTAACTATGGGTACACCTTC
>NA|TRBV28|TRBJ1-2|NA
CASTSTGIGGTPDALYGYTF
TGTGCCAGCACTTCGACCGGGATAGGGGGAACCCCCGACGCCCTCTATGGCTACACCTTT
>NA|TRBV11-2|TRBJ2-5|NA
CASGRGQDTEYF
TGTGCCAGCGGCCGGGGCCAAGATACCGAGTACTTC
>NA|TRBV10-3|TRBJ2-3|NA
CAISDQERFTDTQYF
TGTGCCATCAGTGATCAGGAGAGGTTCACAGATACGCAGTATTTT
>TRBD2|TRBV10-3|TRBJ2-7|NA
CAISGSGTSGGVYEQYF
TGTGCCATCAGTGGATCCGGGACTAGCGGAGGGGTCTACGAGCAGTACTTC
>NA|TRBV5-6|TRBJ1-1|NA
CASSKGLVTGAFF
TGTGCCAGCAGCAAGGGACTGGTCACTGGAGCTTTCTTT
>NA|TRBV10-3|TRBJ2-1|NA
CAISEYRVNSYNEQFF
TGTGCCATCAGTGAGTACAGGGTCAATTCCTACAATGAGCAGTTCTTC
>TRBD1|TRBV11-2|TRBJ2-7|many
CASSLEGQGSYEQYF
TGTGCCAGCAGCTTAGAGGGACAGGGATCGTACGAGCAGTACTTC
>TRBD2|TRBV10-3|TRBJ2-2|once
CAISQREVGELFF
TGTGCCATCAGTCAGCGGGAGGTCGGGGAGCTGTTTTTT
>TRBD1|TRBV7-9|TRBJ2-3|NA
CASSSTWTGDTDTQYF
TGTGCCAGCAGCTCCACCTGGACAGGCGACACAGATACGCAGTATTTT
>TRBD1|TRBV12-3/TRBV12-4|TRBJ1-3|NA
CASSSTGASGSTIYF
TGTGCCAGCAGTTCGACAGGGGCCTCTGGAAGCACCATATATTTT
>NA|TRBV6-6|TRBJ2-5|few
CASSYGAEKETQYF
TGTGCCAGCAGTTACGGGGCCGAGAAAGAGACCCAGTACTTC
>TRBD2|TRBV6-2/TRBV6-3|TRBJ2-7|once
CASSSMRLADASYEQYF
TGTGCCAGTAGTTCCATGAGACTAGCGGATGCCTCCTACGAGCAGTACTTC
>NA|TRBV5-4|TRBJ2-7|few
CASSDRPSYEQYF
TGTGCCAGCAGCGACCGGCCCTCCTACGAGCAGTACTTC
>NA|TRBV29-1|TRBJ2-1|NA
CSVEITYPYNEQFF
TGCAGCGTTGAAATAACGTACCCCTACAATGAGCAGTTCTTC
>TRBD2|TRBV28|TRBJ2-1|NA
CASRAAAGVGNEQFF
TGTGCCAGCAGGGCCGCCGCGGGAGTTGGCAATGAGCAGTTCTTC